The 29 T cell receptor beta chains given below trace back to one sample, sequenced in a study of blood T cell repertoires in COVID-19. Here immunoSEQ multiplex PCR was the method, and the copy in TCRdb shows in-frame clones only, minus some. The sample has under 250,000 clones; approximately 90% are singletons. Sequencing was done on a sample of PBMCs or T cells enriched from blood (not recorded which). The receptors were gathered from a man aged 30-40 years who had recovered from COVID-19.

V gene TRBV30 combines with J gene TRBJ1-2; 12 bases line up with TRBD1. Germline trimming cut 4 bases from V and 4 bases from J; bases unmatched to any gene: 10. This CDR3 region has 16 residues. The germline gives CDR1 GTSNPN, CDR2 SVGIG (reference sequence). CDR3: CAWIRDRGRESYGYTF. CDR3 nucleotide sequence: TGTGCCTGGATTAGGGACAGGGGGCGGGAATCCTATGGCTACACCTTC.

The chain recombines TRBV5-4 with TRBJ2-7; 7 bases line up with TRBD1. Trimming cost V 1 base and J 0 bases; bases outside gene matches: 7. Per the germline V gene, CDR1 is SGHNT and CDR2 is YYREEE (reference sequence). This CDR3 is built from 16 residues. The CDR3 is CASSLLPGQHSYEQYF. CDR3 DNA sequence: TGTGCCAGCAGCTTGCTCCCGGGACAGCACTCCTACGAGCAGTACTTC.

The rearrangement joins TRBV5-4 to TRBJ2-7; 7 bases map to TRBD1. V gave up 4 bases and J gave up 0 bases; unmatched junction bases: 7. The CDR3 is 15 amino acids. CDR1 is SGHNT, CDR2 YYREEE, per germline (reference sequence). In nucleotides, the CDR3 is TGTGCCAGCAGCGGGGGACAGAAAAGCTCCTACGAGCAGTACTTC. Translated, it gives CASSGGQKSSYEQYF.

This chain joins TRBV15 and TRBJ1-5; 9 bases map to TRBD1. The CDR3 consists of 15 residues. From germline, CDR1 is LNHNV and CDR2 YYDKDF (reference sequence). The trim removed 4 bases at V and 1 base at J, leaving 2 bases unmatched. CDR3 amino acids: CATSTGTGSNQPQHF. The CDR3 DNA sequence: TGTGCCACCAGCACCGGGACAGGGAGCAATCAGCCCCAGCATTTT.

The chain carries TRBV27 and TRBJ1-2; TRBD1 matches at 8 bases. The trim removed 5 bases at V and 6 bases at J, leaving 14 bases unmatched. This CDR3 comprises 16 residues. Per germline, CDR1 MNHEY and CDR2 SMNVEV (reference sequence). CDR3 protein: CASSPGGYLGGHGYTF. In DNA form, the CDR3 reads TGTGCCAGCAGTCCAGGGGGCTACTTGGGCGGTCATGGCTACACCTTC.

This chain joins TRBV5-1 and TRBJ2-7; TRBD1 aligns across 9 bases. Germline-derived CDR1 and CDR2 are SGHRS and YFSETQ. V lost 4 bases, J lost 6 bases, and 8 bases stayed unmatched. The CDR3 sequence is 14 residues long. The CDR3 spells CASSPGDRALEQYF. In nucleotides, the CDR3 is TGCGCCAGCAGCCCAGGGGACAGGGCCCTCGAGCAGTACTTC.

About this clone: At one of its ends the junction is not consistent with the germline gene, which may arise from a read error. The chain links TRBV12-3 or TRBV12-4 to TRBJ1-2; tentatively, D is TRBD1 (5 bases). The CDR3 extends over 12 amino acids. The CDR3 DNA follows: TGTGCCAGCAGTTTAGCTGGACAAAAATATCGGTTC. Translating it yields CASSLAGQKYRF.

J is TRBJ1-3 and V is TRBV3-1 (or the pseudogene TRBV3-2), with D hard to call. The CDR3 loop spans 13 amino acids. The ends were cut back, 1 base at V and 3 bases at J, with 4 bases in the middle. CDR1 LGHDT and CDR2 YNNKEL come from the germline V gene (reference sequence). For the CDR3, the DNA is TGTGCCAGCAGCCAAGGGCATGGAAACACCATATATTTT. It is translated as CASSQGHGNTIYF.

The V gene is TRBV14, the J gene TRBJ1-6, with D perhaps matching TRBD1 (5 bases). The CDR3 is 15 residues long. From germline, CDR1 is SGHDN and CDR2 FVKESK. V lost 0 bases and J 8 bases, leaving 11 bases between the germline ends. The CDR3 spells CASSQDTGQYSPLHF. CDR3 nucleotide sequence: TGTGCCAGCAGCCAAGACACAGGACAATATTCACCCCTCCACTTT.

The chain links TRBV3-1 (or the pseudogene TRBV3-2) to TRBJ1-2; 8 nucleotides agree with TRBD1. CDR1 is LGHDT, CDR2 YNNKEL, per germline (reference sequence). CDR3 size: 14 residues. J gave up 6 bases and V 2 bases, and 5 bases lay outside the gene matches. Written as DNA, the CDR3 is TGTGCCAGCAGCCAACCCAGGGGGCGCGATGGCTACACCTTC. Amino acids: CASSQPRGRDGYTF.

Concerning this clone itself: Additional DNA sequences in this sample encode the identical CDR3. The J gene is TRBJ2-3, the V gene TRBV10-2, with a weak D call TRBD1 (6 bases). V gave up 4 bases and J gave up 0 bases, with 11 bases separating them. The CDR3 consists of 15 residues. From germline, CDR1 is WSHSY and CDR2 SAAADI. CDR3 nucleotide sequence: TGCGCCAGCAGTGTACAGGGCTCTAGCACAGATACGCAGTATTTT. Translation gives CASSVQGSSTDTQYF.

This clone was picked up one time. The chain couples TRBV5-1 to TRBJ2-7; TRBD1 matches 9 bases. The J segment lost 3 bases and the V segment lost 2 bases, leaving 6 bases of the junction unmatched. Germline CDR1 SGHRS, CDR2 YFSETQ. This CDR3 contains 15 residues. CDR3 region: CASSLYAGQGYEQYF. CDR3 nucleotides: TGCGCCAGCAGCTTATATGCGGGACAGGGCTACGAGCAGTACTTC.

The V and J genes are TRBV6-4 and TRBJ2-3; D is uncertain. The CDR3 length is 16 residues. Trimming removed 2 bases from V and 0 bases from J, with 12 bases in between. In germline, CDR1 is MRHNA, CDR2 SNTAGT. CDR3 residues: CASSDDSFSSTDTQYF. The DNA of the CDR3 is TGTGCCAGCAGTGACGACTCCTTCTCTAGCACAGATACGCAGTATTTT.

The count of this clone is one. The genes are TRBV30 and TRBJ2-5; possible D gene TRBD1, 5 bases. Germline V gene data show CDR1 as GTSNPN and CDR2 as SVGIG (reference sequence). The CDR3 is 13 amino acids. V shed 0 bases and J shed 7 bases, with 12 bases lying between them. CDR3 residues: CAWSVGHEGTQYF. The CDR3 bases are TGTGCCTGGAGTGTAGGACACGAAGGGACCCAGTACTTC.

The chain combines TRBV6-4 with TRBJ2-3; possible D gene TRBD2, 6 bases. V was shortened by 6 bases and J by 8 bases, with 18 bases between the two germline ends. CDR1 and CDR2 (germline): MRHNA, SNTAGT. The CDR3 sequence is 14 residues long. The CDR3 nucleotides are TGTGCCAGCAGCGATTTTTTCGGGGGTGCTACGCAGTATTTT. Its translation: CASSDFFGGATQYF.

This chain joins TRBV6-1 and TRBJ1-2, with D maybe TRBD1 (5 bases). The CDR3 extends over 13 amino acids. V shed 1 base and J shed 5 bases, with 8 bases lying between them. The germline gives CDR1 MNHNS, CDR2 SASEGT. The CDR3 coding sequence is TGTGCCAGCAGTGAAGGGGGGGTGTATGGCTACACCTTC. This translates into CASSEGGVYGYTF.

The V gene is TRBV29-1, the J gene TRBJ2-2, with 8 bases identical to TRBD2. CDR3 length: 13 residues. Losses at the gene ends were 7 bases for V and 3 bases for J; bases not matched to a gene: 4. Looked up from germline, CDR1 is SQVTM and CDR2 is ANQGSEA. CDR3 bases: TGCAGCGGTATAGCGGGACACACCGGGGAGCTGTTTTTT. The encoded protein is CSGIAGHTGELFF.

CDR3 region: CASRLTGGFTGELFF. CDR3 coding DNA: TGTGCCAGCAGACTGACAGGGGGCTTCACCGGGGAGCTGTTTTTT. The chain carries TRBV28 and TRBJ2-2; 10 nucleotides align to TRBD1. CDR1 MDHEN and CDR2 SYDVKM come from the germline V gene. The CDR3 spans 15 residues. With 6 bases clipped from V and 4 bases from J, the junction kept 5 bases outside the gene matches.

The rearrangement uses TRBV19 and TRBJ2-2, with TRBD1 matching over 9 bases. The CDR3 sequence is 16 residues long. CDR1 and CDR2 (germline): LNHDA, SQIVND (reference sequence). Trimming removed 3 bases from V and 3 bases from J; junction bases left unmatched: 5. The CDR3 sequence: CASSIIQGAHTGELFF. In DNA, the CDR3 is TGTGCCAGTAGTATTATACAGGGGGCTCACACCGGGGAGCTGTTTTTT.

Notes on this clone: This CDR3 is also generated by other DNA sequences in the sample. The chain joins TRBV18 to TRBJ1-4; D call uncertain. From germline, CDR1 is KGHSH and CDR2 LQKENI. V was shortened by 6 bases and J by 0 bases, with 11 bases between the two germline ends. The CDR3 totals 15 residues. Here the CDR3 DNA reads TGTGCCAGCTCTTCCACAGTTGCAACTAATGAAAAACTGTTTTTT. Translated: CASSSTVATNEKLFF.

The chain joins TRBV27 to TRBJ2-7; D gene ambiguous. Trimming cost V 1 base and J 3 bases, with 7 bases left between them. Germline-derived CDR1 and CDR2 are MNHEY and SMNVEV (reference sequence). The CDR3 extends over 13 amino acids. The CDR3 region is CASSLFPYYEQYF. The CDR3 DNA is TGTGCCAGCAGTTTATTTCCCTACTACGAGCAGTACTTC.

The V gene is TRBV18, the J gene TRBJ1-2; 7 nucleotides agree with TRBD1. Germline loops: CDR1 KGHSH, CDR2 LQKENI. Trimming at V came to 1 base and at J to 6 bases, leaving 5 bases not matched to a gene. The CDR3 contains 14 residues. CDR3 amino acids: CASSPQGARDGYTF. The CDR3 bases are TGTGCCAGCTCACCACAGGGGGCGCGGGATGGCTACACCTTC.

The chain couples TRBV4-3 to TRBJ2-3; D gene ambiguous. Germline V lookup: CDR1 LGHNA, CDR2 YSLEER. Trimming left V 1 base short and J 0 bases short, with 11 bases between. The CDR3 is 16 amino acids. In DNA, the CDR3 is TGCGCCAGCAGCCAAGGGGCAGGTTTTAGCACAGATACGCAGTATTTT. Amino acid sequence: CASSQGAGFSTDTQYF.

This clone was picked up one time. J is TRBJ1-5 and V is TRBV2, with D possibly being TRBD1 (5 bases). This CDR3 comprises 14 residues. Between the trimmed V and J ends, which lost 3 bases and 7 bases, there was a span of 13 bases. Looked up from germline, CDR1 is SNHLY and CDR2 is FYNNEI. Here the CDR3 reads CASSDTGQRQPQHF. DNA of the CDR3: TGTGCCAGCAGTGACACAGGTCAACGACAGCCCCAGCATTTT.

This rearrangement joins TRBV7-9 to TRBJ2-7; tentatively, D is TRBD1 (7 bases). V lost 3 bases to trimming and J lost 2 bases, with 20 bases between them. The CDR3 consists of 17 residues. Germline lookup yields CDR1 SEHNR and CDR2 FQNEAQ (reference sequence). This CDR3 reads CASSFLTRQGPTYEQYF. In nucleotides, the CDR3 is TGTGCCAGCAGCTTCTTGACTAGACAGGGACCAACCTACGAGCAGTACTTC.

In DNA form, the CDR3 reads TGTGCCAGCAGTCTCAACGGGGGGGCAAACACCGGGGAGCTGTTTTTT. Translating it yields CASSLNGGANTGELFF. The chain joins TRBV27 to TRBJ2-2; 8 nucleotides agree with TRBD2. The CDR3 consists of 16 residues. V shed 5 bases, J shed 2 bases, and the junction held 7 bases outside the gene matches. Germline V gene lookup returns CDR1 MNHEY and CDR2 SMNVEV (reference sequence).

This chain uses TRBV4-2 with TRBJ2-5; 8 nucleotides align to TRBD2. Germline V gene lookup returns CDR1 LGHNA and CDR2 YNFKEQ. The ends lost 3 bases at V and 13 bases at J; junction bases unmatched: 7. The CDR3 totals 12 residues. DNA for the CDR3: TGTGCCAGCAGCCACGGGGGGGTATGTCTGTACTTC. Protein: CASSHGGVCLYF.

The V gene is TRBV6-4, the J gene TRBJ1-2, with 9 bases identical to TRBD1. V shed 2 bases, J shed 12 bases, and the junction held 10 bases outside the gene matches. This CDR3 has 14 residues. Looked up from germline, CDR1 is MRHNA and CDR2 is SNTAGT. CDR3 bases: TGTGCCAGCAGTGACGGGGCCGGGACAGGGATCCACACCTTC. As protein: CASSDGAGTGIHTF.

CDR3 nucleotide sequence: TGTGCCAGCAGTCAACCACACACAGGGAGTGCCAGAGCTTGGTTCTTT. Its translation: CASSQPHTGSARAWFF. The chain combines TRBV6-6 with TRBJ1-1; the D gene is possibly TRBD1 (6 bases). The V and J ends lost 5 bases and 14 bases respectively, with 30 bases between them. Germline V CDR1 and CDR2: MNHNY, SVGAGI (reference sequence). This CDR3 spans 16 amino acids.